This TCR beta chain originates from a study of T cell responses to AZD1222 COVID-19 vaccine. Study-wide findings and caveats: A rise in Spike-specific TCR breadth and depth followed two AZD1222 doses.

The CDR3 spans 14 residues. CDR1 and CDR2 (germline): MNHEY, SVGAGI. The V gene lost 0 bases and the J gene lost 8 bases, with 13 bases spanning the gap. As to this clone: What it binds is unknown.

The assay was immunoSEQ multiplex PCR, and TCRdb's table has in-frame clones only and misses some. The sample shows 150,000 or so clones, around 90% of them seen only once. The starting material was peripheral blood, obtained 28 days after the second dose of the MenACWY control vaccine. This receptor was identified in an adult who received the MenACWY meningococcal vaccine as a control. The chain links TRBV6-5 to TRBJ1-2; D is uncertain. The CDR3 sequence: CASSYSSGGGGYTF. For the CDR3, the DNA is TGTGCCAGCAGTTACTCGTCAGGCGGAGGAGGCTACACCTTC.